The 13 T cell receptor beta chains below come from one sample, sequenced in a study of spatial heterogeneity in lung cancer. TCRdb reprocessed the 5' RACE reads via MiXCR and lists one record per CDR3 protein. The sample yields tens of thousands of distinct CDR3 sequences, about an eighth seen once. Stated time point: sample taken at primary tumor resection. Here the sequenced sample was PBMCs, taken at surgery. These TCRs come from a male donor with early-stage non-small cell lung cancer.

The gene calls are TRBV29-1 and TRBJ1-1; possibly TRBD1 for D (5 bases). There are 13 residues in the CDR3. Between the trimmed V and J ends, which lost 6 bases and 1 base, there was a span of 12 bases. The germline gives CDR1 SQVTM, CDR2 ANQGSEA. In DNA form, the CDR3 reads TGCAGCGTAGCTCCAGGGCGGAACACTGAAGCTTTCTTT. This gives the protein CSVAPGRNTEAFF.

This clonotype was detected many times. The chain recombines TRBV11-3 with TRBJ2-5; 10 bases align to TRBD2. With V trimmed by 4 bases and J by 5 bases, 1 base remained unmatched. The CDR3 is 13 residues long. Germline CDR1 reads SGHNT; CDR2 reads YENEEA. This CDR3 reads CASSSAGGETQYF. CDR3 nucleotide sequence: TGTGCCAGCAGCTCAGCGGGGGGGGAGACCCAGTACTTC. The variable domain in full, completed from reference TRBV11-3 and TRBJ2-5, reads EAGVVQSPRYKIIEKKQPVAFWCNPISGHNTLYWYLQNLGQGPELLIRYENEEAVDDSQLPKDRFSAERLKGVDSTLKIQPAELGDSAVYLCASSSAGGETQYFGPGTRLLVL.

V and J are TRBV7-8 and TRBJ1-1; 8 positions match TRBD1. The germline gives CDR1 SGHVS, CDR2 FQNEAQ. The CDR3 length is 15 residues. V lost 0 bases, J lost 5 bases, and 5 bases stayed unmatched. The CDR3 region has the DNA TGTGCCAGCAGCTTAGCTCAGGGGGCGAGGACTGAAGCTTTCTTT. Protein sequence: CASSLAQGARTEAFF.

This clonotype appeared a few times. This sequence joins TRBV27 and TRBJ2-1; the match to TRBD2 covers 8 bases. The CDR3 consists of 14 residues. The V gene's germline CDR1 is MNHEY and CDR2 SMNVEV (reference sequence). The ends lost 6 bases at V and 4 bases at J; junction bases unmatched: 5. In DNA form, the CDR3 reads TGTGCCAGCAGGGATAGCGGGGTTTACAATGAGCAGTTCTTC. Translated, it gives CASRDSGVYNEQFF.

This clonotype was seen ten or more times. The gene calls are TRBV7-9 and TRBJ1-4, with a tentative D call TRBD1 (5 bases). Germline V gene data show CDR1 as SEHNR and CDR2 as FQNEAQ (reference sequence). CDR3 length: 14 amino acids. Trimming stripped 5 bases from V and 8 bases from J, with 15 bases between. CDR3 DNA sequence: TGTGCCAGCAGCCTGGCGGGGCGGCGGGAAAAACTGTTTTTT. Translated: CASSLAGRREKLFF.

In its sample, this clonotype was seen a few times. The chain uses TRBV7-2 and TRBJ2-5; TRBD1 matches 8 bases. J gave up 5 bases and V 5 bases, and 4 bases lay outside the gene matches. The CDR3 is 13 residues long. The germline V gene encodes CDR1 SGHTA and CDR2 FQGNSA. DNA for the CDR3: TGTGCCAGCAGCCGCGACAGGGGTGAGACCCAGTACTTC. It codes for CASSRDRGETQYF.

This clonotype has a count of ten or more. V gene TRBV11-2 combines with J gene TRBJ1-6, with D unresolved. Deletions cut 4 bases from V and 9 bases from J, with 10 bases between. The CDR3 runs 13 residues. Germline values: CDR1 SGHAT, CDR2 FQNNGV. The DNA of the CDR3 is TGTGCCAGCAGCTCAACCAGCGCTTCACCCCTCCACTTT. This codes for CASSSTSASPLHF.

The chain recombines TRBV6-1 with TRBJ2-7; the match to TRBD1 covers 7 bases. The CDR3 is 14 residues long. V was pared by 1 base and J by 6 bases, with 6 bases of the junction left unmatched. CDR1 MNHNS and CDR2 SASEGT come from the germline V gene. CDR3 amino acids: CASSEERGQREQYF. DNA of the CDR3: TGTGCCAGCAGTGAAGAAAGGGGACAGCGCGAGCAGTACTTC.

This clonotype has more than one count but fewer than ten. The rearrangement links TRBV20-1 to TRBJ2-2, with 7 positions matching TRBD1. V shed 6 bases and J 4 bases; nucleotides not matched to a gene: 8. Per the germline V gene, CDR1 is DFQATT and CDR2 is SNEGSKA (reference sequence). CDR3 size: 14 residues. CDR3 nucleotides: TGCAGTGCATTCAGGGGGTTGAGCACCGGGGAGCTGTTTTTT. It is translated as CSAFRGLSTGELFF.

This clonotype was picked up a small number of times. The V call is TRBV7-3, the J call TRBJ2-1, with D perhaps matching TRBD1 or TRBD2 (5 bases each). Between the trimmed V and J ends, which lost 5 bases and 4 bases, there was a span of 12 bases. The length of the CDR3 is 14 residues. Germline assignment: CDR1 SGHTA and CDR2 FQGTGA. The CDR3 DNA follows: TGTGCCAGCAGCCTATCTGGGGGTTACAATGAGCAGTTCTTC. It translates to CASSLSGGYNEQFF.

The sample holds a few counts of this clonotype. CDR3: CASTDENTEAFF. The DNA for the CDR3 is TGTGCCAGCACGGACGAGAACACTGAAGCTTTCTTT. The J gene is TRBJ1-1, the V gene TRBV6-4; D not certain. Trimming removed 7 bases from V and 1 base from J, with 7 bases in between. Germline loops: CDR1 MRHNA, CDR2 SNTAGT. This CDR3 has 12 amino acids.

This clonotype was picked up a small number of times. V usage is TRBV6-5 and J usage is TRBJ1-1; the D is unclear. This CDR3 region has 14 residues. In germline, CDR1 is MNHEY, CDR2 SVGAGI. With 6 bases removed from V and 3 bases from J, the gap between germline ends came to 14 bases. The CDR3 region has the DNA TGTGCCAGCAGACCTACATGGGAGGACACTGAAGCTTTCTTT. Translated, it gives CASRPTWEDTEAFF.

The V call is TRBV10-3, the J call TRBJ2-1, with TRBD2 matching over 9 bases. This CDR3 spans 17 amino acids. CDR1 ENHRY and CDR2 SYGVKD come from the germline V gene. The V segment lost 4 bases and the J segment 5 bases; nucleotides outside the gene matches: 12. This CDR3 is CAISGPKAGGWDNEQFF. In DNA, the CDR3 is TGTGCCATCAGTGGGCCCAAAGCGGGAGGTTGGGACAATGAGCAGTTCTTC.